The clone carrying this T cell receptor (beta chain) was counted only a few times. Its specificity is not known. These data belong to a study of T-cell memory formation after mild COVID-19. Study-level information: Largely, the TCR clusters proved donor specific.

Study observations and caveats: Unconfirmed was the SARS-CoV-2 specificity of second-wave clones that peaked on day 37.

Germline-derived CDR1 and CDR2 are SGHVS and FNYEAQ. The CDR3 is 15 amino acids. Germline trimming cut 7 bases from V and 4 bases from J; bases unmatched to any gene: 7. MiXCR, run by TCRdb on the 5' RACE reads, gives a single entry per CDR3 protein. The table includes about 130,000 distinct CDR3 sequences, less than 6.5% detected once. This TCR was sampled from an adult woman who had mild COVID-19 (a few samples of this study predate the infection). Cell type and time point are not known. Sequenced sample: PBMCs or a T cell subset sorted from them (not recorded which). The rearrangement joins TRBV7-6 to TRBJ2-2; 9 nucleotides agree with TRBD1. The CDR3, as DNA: TGTGCCAGCACCTCCGGGACAGGGACCACCGGGGAGCTGTTTTTT. Its translation: CASTSGTGTTGELFF.